These 26 T cell receptor beta chains were sequenced from one sample in a study of cytotoxic CD8 clonotypes in ibrutinib-treated CLL (dated by TCRdb to the early 2020s). The library came from the immunoSEQ multiplex PCR assay. This is the immuneACCESS table as TCRdb keeps it, with only in-frame sequences that have V and J called. A part of the clones is gone; compared with another copy, unresolved V genes explain less than half, and the rest is unexplained. In this sample the table shows some 290,000 clones, 80% of which occur a single time. The ten largest account for approximately 7% of the sample. The source was PBMCs, collected before ibrutinib treatment. These receptors came from a human donor with chronic lymphocytic leukemia.

V is TRBV7-3 and J is TRBJ2-3; TRBD1 aligns across 12 bases. V lost 5 bases and J lost 2; bases outside the gene matches: 8. The CDR3 is made up of 17 amino acids. The germline V gene has CDR1 SGHTA and CDR2 FQGTGA. The CDR3 is CASSARDRGLDTDTQYF. CDR3 nucleotide sequence: TGTGCCAGCAGCGCTAGGGACAGGGGGCTGGACACAGATACGCAGTATTTT. The full variable domain, in which reference TRBV7-3 and TRBJ2-3 provide the parts outside the CDR3, is GAGVSQTPSNKVTEKGKYVELRCDPISGHTALYWYRQSLGQGPEFLIYFQGTGAADDSGLPNDRFFAVRPEGSVSTLKIQRTERGDSAVYLCASSARDRGLDTDTQYFGPGTRLTVL.

The chain carries TRBV6-5 and TRBJ2-7; 10 nucleotides align to TRBD1. Germline values: CDR1 MNHEY, CDR2 SVGAGI. After removal of 5 bases from V and 2 bases from J, the junction contained 6 bases not matched to a gene. This CDR3 comprises 15 residues. The CDR3 is CASSLTGTGAYEQYF. Here the CDR3 DNA reads TGTGCCAGCAGTCTAACGGGGACAGGGGCCTACGAGCAGTACTTC.

This clone has only one observation. The V and J genes are TRBV6-5 and TRBJ2-3; TRBD2 might be the D (6 bases). V lost 2 bases, J lost 0 bases, and 9 bases lay in between. Germline V gene sequence: CDR1 MNHEY, CDR2 SVGAGI. The CDR3 runs 15 residues. The CDR3 bases are TGTGCCAGCAGTTACGGGACTGAGAGCACAGATACGCAGTATTTT. It yields the protein CASSYGTESTDTQYF.

The chain links TRBV7-9 to TRBJ2-2; 8 bases are shared with TRBD1. Germline V lookup: CDR1 SEHNR, CDR2 FQNEAQ (reference sequence). V was pared by 5 bases and J by 2 bases, with 7 bases of the junction left unmatched. The CDR3 is 16 residues long. CDR3 region: CASSPWTGPNTGELFF. The CDR3 region has the DNA TGTGCCAGCAGCCCCTGGACAGGGCCTAACACCGGGGAGCTGTTTTTT. Looking up the rest from reference TRBV7-9 and TRBJ2-2 gives the full variable domain: DTGVSQNPRHKITKRGQNVTFRCDPISEHNRLYWYRQTLGQGPEFLTYFQNEAQLEKSRLLSDRFSAERPKGSFSTLEIQRTEQGDSAMYLCASSPWTGPNTGELFFGEGSRLTVL.

The chain has TRBV6-5 and TRBJ2-7, with D possibly being TRBD2 (6 bases). Germline-derived CDR1 and CDR2 are MNHEY and SVGAGI. Deletions cut 2 bases from V and 3 bases from J, with 17 bases between. This CDR3 contains 16 residues. The CDR3 sequence is CASSYGRRRGIYEQYF. Written as DNA, the CDR3 is TGTGCCAGCAGTTACGGCCGGCGGCGCGGGATCTACGAGCAGTACTTC.

This clone was found a few times. One end of the junction fails to match germline, which may point to a read error. This chain joins TRBV7-7 and TRBJ2-3, with no clear D. This CDR3 has 14 residues. The germline CDR1 and CDR2 sequences are SSHAT and FNYEAQ (reference sequence). The CDR3 region has the DNA TGTGCTAGCAGCTTATCTGCCGTGGCGGATACGCAGTATTTT. Translated, it gives CASSLSAVADTQYF. The variable domain in full, with the rest retrieved from reference TRBV7-7 and TRBJ2-3, is GAGVSQSPRYKVTKRGQDVTLRCDPISSHATLYWYQQALGQGPEFLTYFNYEAQPDKSGLPSDRFSAERPEGSISTLTIQRTEQRDSAMYRCASSLSAVADTQYFGPGTRLTVL.

The genes are TRBV9 and TRBJ1-5; maybe TRBD1 (5 bases). The germline gives CDR1 SGDLS, CDR2 YYNGEE. The V end lost 2 bases, the J end lost 3 bases, and 9 bases lay between the germline ends. This CDR3 is 14 amino acids long. The CDR3 bases are TGTGCCAGCAGCGTCGGACACACCAATCAGCCCCAGCATTTT. It translates to CASSVGHTNQPQHF.

The J gene is TRBJ2-7, the V gene TRBV23-1; D might be TRBD1 (5 bases). TRBV23-1 is identified as an open reading frame with a role that is uncertain. The CDR3 spans 15 residues. V lost 4 bases to trimming and J lost 5 bases, with 18 bases between them. In DNA form, the CDR3 reads TGCGCCAGCAGTCTTCAGGGATATGGGCCTGACGAGCAGTACTTC. It translates to CASSLQGYGPDEQYF.

The rearrangement joins TRBV10-3 to TRBJ1-4; possibly TRBD1 for D (5 bases). Germline V gene sequence: CDR1 ENHRY, CDR2 SYGVKD. The CDR3 spans 15 residues. With 3 bases removed from V and 5 bases from J, the gap between germline ends came to 13 bases. The CDR3 nucleotides read TGTGCCATCAGTGAATCGGGGGGTGGAAATGAAAAACTGTTTTTT. It yields the protein CAISESGGGNEKLFF.

This chain's CDR3 is CASSLVKFSSYNEQFF. DNA for the CDR3: TGTGCCAGCAGCTTAGTAAAGTTTAGCTCCTACAATGAGCAGTTCTTC. The V call is TRBV7-8, the J call TRBJ2-1; D is unclear. Germline assignment: CDR1 SGHVS and CDR2 FQNEAQ. V was pared by 1 base and J by 0 bases, with 10 bases between. This CDR3 comprises 16 residues.

Only one count was recorded for this clone. J is TRBJ1-3 and V is TRBV7-9; D gene uncertain. The CDR3 is made up of 14 amino acids. V lost 5 bases and J lost 1, with 9 bases in between. CDR1 and CDR2 (germline): SEHNR, FQNEAQ (reference sequence). The CDR3 reads CASSEWGSGNTIYF. CDR3 sequence (DNA): TGTGCCAGCAGCGAGTGGGGTTCTGGAAACACCATATATTTT.

The CDR3 sequence: CAWSPGSAGGIETQYF. CDR3 bases: TGTGCCTGGAGTCCCGGCTCAGCGGGAGGGATAGAGACCCAGTACTTC. The J gene is TRBJ2-5, the V gene TRBV30; 10 bases agree with TRBD2. The CDR3 has 16 amino acids. The J segment lost 4 bases and the V segment lost 2 bases, leaving 10 bases of the junction unmatched. The germline V gene has CDR1 GTSNPN and CDR2 SVGIG (reference sequence).

The chain is built from TRBV5-1 and TRBJ2-3; no clear D. Germline values: CDR1 SGHRS, CDR2 YFSETQ. The CDR3 loop spans 14 amino acids. The germline V and J ends were trimmed by 0 bases and 2 bases, with 7 bases remaining between them. CDR3 amino acids: CASSLEGYTDTQYF. The CDR3, as DNA: TGCGCCAGCAGCTTGGAAGGGTACACAGATACGCAGTATTTT.

The rearrangement joins TRBV5-1 to TRBJ2-7; 9 positions match TRBD1. Germline loops: CDR1 SGHRS, CDR2 YFSETQ. V shed 5 bases, J shed 6 bases, and the junction held 9 bases outside the gene matches. This CDR3 contains 14 residues. The CDR3 is CASREGQGIGEQYF. CDR3 nucleotide sequence: TGCGCCAGCAGGGAAGGACAGGGGATCGGCGAGCAGTACTTC.

J is TRBJ2-7 and V is TRBV5-1; D is perhaps TRBD2 (6 bases). V was trimmed by 5 bases and J by 0 bases, leaving 15 bases between them. This CDR3 comprises 15 residues. The germline V gene encodes CDR1 SGHRS and CDR2 YFSETQ. The CDR3 loop is CASRGGRIDSYEQYF. DNA for the CDR3: TGCGCCAGCAGGGGGGGACGGATCGACTCCTACGAGCAGTACTTC.

The V call is TRBV19, the J call TRBJ2-1, with D perhaps matching TRBD2 (5 bases). V lost 5 bases, J lost 0 bases, and 11 bases lay in between. Germline loops: CDR1 LNHDA, CDR2 SQIVND (reference sequence). This CDR3 comprises 15 residues. The CDR3 DNA follows: TGTGCCAGTAGTTTAGCGATCAGCTCCTACAATGAGCAGTTCTTC. As protein: CASSLAISSYNEQFF.

The sample holds one count of this clone. This sequence joins TRBV27 and TRBJ2-7, with TRBD2 matching 11 bases. Losses at the gene ends were 3 bases for V and 7 bases for J; bases not matched to a gene: 8. Per the germline V gene, CDR1 is MNHEY and CDR2 is SMNVEV (reference sequence). The CDR3 is 15 amino acids. The CDR3 DNA reads TGTGCCAGCAGTTTTCTGGCTAGCGGGAGGTCGGAGCAGTACTTC. Translation gives CASSFLASGRSEQYF.

This rearrangement joins TRBV7-2 to TRBJ2-3; 7 bases map to TRBD2. V trimming: 5 bases; J trimming: 4 bases; junction bases outside the gene matches: 18. Germline V gene data show CDR1 as SGHTA and CDR2 as FQGNSA. This CDR3 region has 18 residues. The CDR3 spells CASSPQSGLGLGADTQYF. The CDR3 nucleotides are TGTGCCAGCAGCCCACAATCTGGACTAGGTCTCGGCGCAGATACGCAGTATTTT.

The chain has TRBV7-9 and TRBJ1-3; D is undetermined. Trimming took 3 bases from V and 4 from J, leaving 10 bases between them. CDR3 size: 14 residues. Germline V gene sequence: CDR1 SEHNR, CDR2 FQNEAQ (reference sequence). The CDR3 is CASSFLSTGNTIYF. Written as DNA, the CDR3 is TGTGCCAGCAGCTTTCTCAGTACCGGAAACACCATATATTTT.

The chain combines TRBV11-3 with TRBJ1-6, with D perhaps matching TRBD1 (5 bases). The V end was cut by 4 bases, the J end by 5 bases, with 9 bases between. The CDR3 runs 14 residues. The germline V gene encodes CDR1 SGHNT and CDR2 YENEEA. The CDR3 loop reads CASSSGRDNSPLHF. For the CDR3, the DNA is TGTGCCAGCAGCTCGGGCAGGGATAATTCACCCCTCCACTTT. The whole variable domain, remainder taken from reference TRBV11-3 and TRBJ1-6, is EAGVVQSPRYKIIEKKQPVAFWCNPISGHNTLYWYLQNLGQGPELLIRYENEEAVDDSQLPKDRFSAERLKGVDSTLKIQPAELGDSAVYLCASSSGRDNSPLHFGNGTRLTVT.

DNA for the CDR3: TGCGCCAGCAGCCTGGGGGGGTCAGGAAACACCATATATTTT. Translating it yields CASSLGGSGNTIYF. The chain recombines TRBV4-3 with TRBJ1-3; D is perhaps TRBD1 (5 bases). The CDR3 consists of 14 residues. Germline V gene sequence: CDR1 LGHNA, CDR2 YSLEER. Trimming took off 4 bases at V and 4 bases at J, with 11 bases between the two ends.

The V gene is TRBV7-6, the J gene TRBJ2-2, with 12 bases aligning to TRBD2. V gave up 6 bases and J gave up 3 bases; unmatched junction bases: 8. Germline lookup yields CDR1 SGHVS and CDR2 FNYEAQ. The CDR3 runs to 17 residues. CDR3 region: CASSRPLAGGDTGELFF. CDR3 in DNA: TGTGCCAGCAGTCGACCCCTAGCGGGAGGGGACACCGGGGAGCTGTTTTTT.

Here the CDR3 DNA reads TGTGCCAGCAGACCACTGCACGGGATTTTACGGACCAATGAGCAGTTCTTC. Translation: CASRPLHGILRTNEQFF. This rearrangement joins TRBV11-2 to TRBJ2-1; D is possibly TRBD2 (5 bases). The CDR3 runs to 17 residues. Germline loops: CDR1 SGHAT, CDR2 FQNNGV. Trimming cost V 6 bases and J 6 bases, with 24 bases left between them.

This chain connects TRBV6-6 to TRBJ1-1; tentative D call: TRBD1 (6 bases). The CDR3 runs to 16 residues. V was shortened by 8 bases and J by 1 base, with 20 bases between the two germline ends. Germline CDR1 reads MNHNY; CDR2 reads SVGAGI (reference sequence). The CDR3 loop is CASDGQGRGWNTEAFF. The CDR3 region has the DNA TGTGCCAGCGACGGCCAGGGGCGTGGCTGGAACACTGAAGCTTTCTTT.

This sequence joins TRBV9 and TRBJ2-1, with 11 nucleotides matching TRBD2. The germline CDR1 and CDR2 sequences are SGDLS and YYNGEE. V trimming: 3 bases; J trimming: 6 bases; junction bases outside the gene matches: 14. The length of the CDR3 is 18 residues. This CDR3 is CASSDNRRLAGGFNEQFF. In DNA, the CDR3 is TGTGCCAGCAGCGATAACCGGAGGCTAGCGGGAGGTTTCAATGAGCAGTTCTTC.

The rearrangement joins TRBV7-6 to TRBJ1-1; 7 bases line up with TRBD1. Looked up from germline, CDR1 is SGHVS and CDR2 is FNYEAQ. The CDR3 totals 14 residues. V shed 5 bases and J 3 bases; nucleotides not matched to a gene: 6. CDR3 nucleotide sequence: TGTGCCAGCAGCGCCAACAGGGGTCACACTGAAGCTTTCTTT. Translation gives CASSANRGHTEAFF.